The clone carrying this TCR beta chain was counted only a few times. Its antigen is not identified. V dropped 4 bases and J dropped 4; count of bases not matched to a gene: 9. CDR3 length: 16 amino acids. The germline gives CDR1 SGHDN, CDR2 FVKESK. Hyperthyroidism, newly diagnosed and lasting under 2 months, affected patients aged 18 to 65. Regions amplified from RNA transcripts were the TCR beta CDR3 regions. The HTBI primer set drove a first-round RT-PCR of the TCR CDR3. TCRdb fed the multiplex PCR reads into MiXCR, producing one record per CDR3 protein. The sample shows 500,000 to 650,000 distinct CDR3 sequences, about 14% of them seen only once. The data were taken from a study of T cells in Graves' hyperthyroidism and ophthalmopathy. Study-wide background: Blood from the periphery was taken at initial diagnosis, before any treatment. Study-level points and caveats: Appearing also in blood were most of the thyroid clonotypes expanded above 0.001. Model output signaled ophthalmopathy a median about 6.3 months ahead of onset.

The clonotype was recovered from a middle-aged woman with Graves' hyperthyroidism. This chain links TRBV14 with TRBJ2-7, with TRBD2 matching 11 bases. The specimen was blood. CDR3 coding DNA: TGTGCCAGCAGCCCGCCATTGGCTAGCGGGAGGTACGAGCAGTACTTC. Its protein product is CASSPPLASGRYEQYF.